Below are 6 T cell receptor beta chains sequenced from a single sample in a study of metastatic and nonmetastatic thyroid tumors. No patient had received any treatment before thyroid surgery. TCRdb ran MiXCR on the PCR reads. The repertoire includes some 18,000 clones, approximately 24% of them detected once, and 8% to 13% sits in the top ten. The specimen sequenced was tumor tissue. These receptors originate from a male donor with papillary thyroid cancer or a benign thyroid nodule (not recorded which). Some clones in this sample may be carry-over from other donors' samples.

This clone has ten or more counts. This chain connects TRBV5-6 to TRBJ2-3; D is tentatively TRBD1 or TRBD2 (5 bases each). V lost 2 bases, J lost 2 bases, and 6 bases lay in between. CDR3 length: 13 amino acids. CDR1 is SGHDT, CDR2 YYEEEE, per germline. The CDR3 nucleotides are TGTGCCAGCAGCTTTGGGACCACAGATACGCAGTATTTT. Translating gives CASSFGTTDTQYF.

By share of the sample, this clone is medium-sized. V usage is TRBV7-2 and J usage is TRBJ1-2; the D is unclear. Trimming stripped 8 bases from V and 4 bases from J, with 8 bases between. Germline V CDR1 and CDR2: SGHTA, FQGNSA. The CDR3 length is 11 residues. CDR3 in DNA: TGTGCCAGCGGGTCTCGCTATGGCTACACCTTC. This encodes CASGSRYGYTF.

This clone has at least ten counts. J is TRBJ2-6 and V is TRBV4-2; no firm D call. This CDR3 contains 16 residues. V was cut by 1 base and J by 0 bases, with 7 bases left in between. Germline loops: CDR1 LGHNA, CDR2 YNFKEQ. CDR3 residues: CASSQVQLSGANVLTF. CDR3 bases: TGTGCCAGCAGCCAAGTGCAGCTCTCTGGGGCCAACGTCCTGACTTTC.

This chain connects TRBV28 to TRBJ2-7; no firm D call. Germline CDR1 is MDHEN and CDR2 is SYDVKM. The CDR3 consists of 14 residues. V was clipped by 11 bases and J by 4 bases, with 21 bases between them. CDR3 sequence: CAGSEEKDIYEQYF. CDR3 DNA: TGTGCCGGCTCCGAAGAGAAGGATATTTACGAGCAGTACTTC.

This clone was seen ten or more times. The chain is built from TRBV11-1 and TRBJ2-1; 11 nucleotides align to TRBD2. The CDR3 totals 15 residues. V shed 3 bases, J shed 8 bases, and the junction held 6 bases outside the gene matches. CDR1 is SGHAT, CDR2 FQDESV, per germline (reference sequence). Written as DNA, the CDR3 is TGTGCCAGCAGCTTTCCCACTAGCGGGAGTGATGAGCAGTTCTTC. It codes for CASSFPTSGSDEQFF.

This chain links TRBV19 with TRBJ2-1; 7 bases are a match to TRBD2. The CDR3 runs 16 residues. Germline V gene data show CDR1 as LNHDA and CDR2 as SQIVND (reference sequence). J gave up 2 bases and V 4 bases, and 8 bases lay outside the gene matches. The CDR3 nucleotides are TGTGCCAGTAGTAGGGGACTAAGCGGGCCCTACAATGAGCAGTTCTTC. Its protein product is CASSRGLSGPYNEQFF.